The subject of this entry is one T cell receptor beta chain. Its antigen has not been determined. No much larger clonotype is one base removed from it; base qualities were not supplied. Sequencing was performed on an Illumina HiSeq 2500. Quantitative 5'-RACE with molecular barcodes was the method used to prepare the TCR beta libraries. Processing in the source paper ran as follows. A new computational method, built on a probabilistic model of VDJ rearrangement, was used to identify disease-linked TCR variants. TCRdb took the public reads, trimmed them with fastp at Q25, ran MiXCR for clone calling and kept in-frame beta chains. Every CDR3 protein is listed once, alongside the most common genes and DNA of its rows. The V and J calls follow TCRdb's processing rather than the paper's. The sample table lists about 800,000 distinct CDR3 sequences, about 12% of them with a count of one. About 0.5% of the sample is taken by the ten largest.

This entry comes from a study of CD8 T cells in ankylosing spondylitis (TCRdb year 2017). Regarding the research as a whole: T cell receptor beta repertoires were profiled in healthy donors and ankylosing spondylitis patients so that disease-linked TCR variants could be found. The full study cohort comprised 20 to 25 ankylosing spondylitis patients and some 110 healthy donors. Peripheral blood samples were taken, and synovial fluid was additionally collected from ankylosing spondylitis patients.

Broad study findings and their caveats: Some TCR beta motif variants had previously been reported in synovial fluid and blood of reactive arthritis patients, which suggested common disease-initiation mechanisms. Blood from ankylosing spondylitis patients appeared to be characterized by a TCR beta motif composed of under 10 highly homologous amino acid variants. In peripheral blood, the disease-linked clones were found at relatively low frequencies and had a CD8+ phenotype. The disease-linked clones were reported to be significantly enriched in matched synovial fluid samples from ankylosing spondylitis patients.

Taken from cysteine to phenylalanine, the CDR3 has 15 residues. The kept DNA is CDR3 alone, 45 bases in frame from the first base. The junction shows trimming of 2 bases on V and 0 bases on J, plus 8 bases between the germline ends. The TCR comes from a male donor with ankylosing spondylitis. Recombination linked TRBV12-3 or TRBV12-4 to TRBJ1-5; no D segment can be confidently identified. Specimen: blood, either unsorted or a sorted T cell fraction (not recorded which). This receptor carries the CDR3 CASSLRSHSNQPQHF. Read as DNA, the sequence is TGTGCCAGCAGTTTAAGGTCCCATAGCAATCAGCCCCAGCATTTT.